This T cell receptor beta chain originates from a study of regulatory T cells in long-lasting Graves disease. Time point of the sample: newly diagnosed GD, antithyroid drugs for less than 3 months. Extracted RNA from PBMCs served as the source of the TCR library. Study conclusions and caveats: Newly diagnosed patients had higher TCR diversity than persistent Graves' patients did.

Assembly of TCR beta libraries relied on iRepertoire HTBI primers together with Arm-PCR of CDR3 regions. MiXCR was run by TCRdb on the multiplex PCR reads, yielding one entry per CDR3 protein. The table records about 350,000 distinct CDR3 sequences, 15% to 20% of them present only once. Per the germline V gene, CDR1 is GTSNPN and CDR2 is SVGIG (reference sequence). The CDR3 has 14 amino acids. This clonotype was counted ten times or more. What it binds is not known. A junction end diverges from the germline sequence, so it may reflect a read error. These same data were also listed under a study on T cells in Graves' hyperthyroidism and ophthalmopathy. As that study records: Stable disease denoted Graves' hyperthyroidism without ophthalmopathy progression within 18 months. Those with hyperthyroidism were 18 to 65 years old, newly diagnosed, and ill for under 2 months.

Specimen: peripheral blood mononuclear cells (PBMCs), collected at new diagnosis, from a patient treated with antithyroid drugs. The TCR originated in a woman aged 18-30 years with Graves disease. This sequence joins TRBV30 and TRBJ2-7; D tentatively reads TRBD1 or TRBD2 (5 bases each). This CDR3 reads CAWSPKRDATSPLF. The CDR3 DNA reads TGTGCCTGGAGCCCAAAAAGGGACGCCACTTCTCCCCTATTC. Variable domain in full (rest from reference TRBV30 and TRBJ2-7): SQTIHQWPATLVQPVGSPLSLECTVEGTSNPNLYWYRQAAGRGLQLLFYSVGIGQISSEVPQNLSASRPQDRQFILSSKKLLLSDSGFYLCAWSPKRDATSPLFGPGTRLTVT.